Listed here are 25 T cell receptor beta chains from one sample, sequenced in a study of blood T cells in healthy people across ages. Primers used in a second PCR of about 7 to 12 cycles were a sample-barcoded 5' primer and a J-beta primer mix. TCRdb re-called the 5' RACE reads through MiXCR, storing one row per CDR3 protein. The sample lists 1.5 million to 2 million distinct CDR3 sequences; around half were seen once. The sequencing sample was made of blood. All receptors come from a woman aged 35 to 49 in good health.

This clonotype is a singleton in its sample. Just one base apart from a much larger clone, this may be a read error. This chain connects TRBV12-3 or TRBV12-4 to TRBJ2-3; no firm D call. Trimming pared 2 bases from V and 10 bases from J, leaving 4 bases between. The CDR3 loop spans 10 amino acids. The CDR3 nucleotides are TGTGCCAGCAGTTTAAATGCGCAGTATTTT. Translated, it gives CASSLNAQYF.

This clonotype has only a few counts. The chain employs TRBV13 and TRBJ2-3; the D call may be TRBD1 or TRBD2 (6 bases each). This CDR3 is built from 17 residues. Deletions cut 1 base from V and 2 bases from J, with 16 bases between. Per germline, CDR1 PRHDT and CDR2 FYEKMQ (reference sequence). The CDR3: CASSLELRGDTTDTQYF. The CDR3 DNA reads as TGTGCCAGCAGCTTAGAGCTTAGGGGGGACACCACAGATACGCAGTATTTT.

This chain connects TRBV5-1 to TRBJ2-7, with D uncertain. The CDR3 sequence is 15 residues long. The V end lost 0 bases, the J end lost 3 bases, and 13 bases lay between the germline ends. Germline loops: CDR1 SGHRS, CDR2 YFSETQ. The CDR3 spells CASSLAHGYRYEQYF. Here the CDR3 DNA reads TGCGCCAGCAGCTTGGCCCACGGGTACCGCTACGAGCAGTACTTC.

Notes on this clonotype: A single base separates this from a much larger clone, so it may be a read error. The V and J genes are TRBV12-3 or TRBV12-4 and TRBJ2-7; the D is unclear. The CDR3 contains 9 residues. Trimming removed 7 bases at V and 7 bases at J, with 5 bases between. CDR3 sequence reads: CASIKEQYF. The CDR3 coding sequence is TGTGCCAGCATCAAAGAGCAGTACTTC.

This clonotype has at least ten counts. V is TRBV20-1 and J is TRBJ2-7; TRBD2 is a possible D gene (5 bases). CDR1 and CDR2 (germline): DFQATT, SNEGSKA (reference sequence). This CDR3 spans 12 amino acids. Here the CDR3 DNA reads TGCAGCGCCCGGGGTCTTACCTACGAGCAGTACTTC. It codes for CSARGLTYEQYF.

Ten or more counts support this clonotype. This chain links TRBV4-3 with TRBJ2-1; D perhaps matches TRBD1 (5 bases). The ends were cut back, 4 bases at V and 2 bases at J, with 12 bases in the middle. This CDR3 region has 15 residues. CDR1 is LGHNA and CDR2 is YSLEER in the germline V gene. CDR3 coding DNA: TGCGCCAGCAGCCGCCGACAGTTCACCTACAATGAGCAGTTCTTC. This sequence encodes CASSRRQFTYNEQFF.

V and J are TRBV20-1 and TRBJ2-1, with D perhaps matching TRBD2 (6 bases). This CDR3 has 16 amino acids. Germline-derived CDR1 and CDR2 are DFQATT and SNEGSKA (reference sequence). V lost 4 bases, J lost 4 bases, and 20 bases lay in between. The CDR3 reads CSATRSGWRGYNEQFF. CDR3 in DNA: TGCAGTGCTACCCGCTCAGGGTGGAGGGGATACAATGAGCAGTTCTTC.

The J gene is TRBJ2-5, the V gene TRBV28; 8 bases align to TRBD1. V was pared by 6 bases and J by 2 bases, with 11 bases of the junction left unmatched. The germline V gene encodes CDR1 MDHEN and CDR2 SYDVKM. This CDR3 contains 16 residues. CDR3 region: CASRERITGGQETQYF. CDR3 nucleotide sequence: TGTGCCAGCAGGGAAAGAATAACAGGGGGACAAGAGACCCAGTACTTC.

This clonotype has only a few counts. V gene TRBV20-1 combines with J gene TRBJ2-5, with D maybe TRBD1 (5 bases). CDR3 size: 12 residues. CDR1 is DFQATT, CDR2 SNEGSKA, per germline (reference sequence). V dropped 6 bases and J dropped 1 base, with 9 bases sitting between them. This chain's CDR3 is CSAGAFQETQYF. The CDR3 nucleotides are TGCAGTGCAGGGGCATTCCAAGAGACCCAGTACTTC.

This clonotype was seen a single time. A junction boundary mismatches the germline segment, possibly from a read error. The chain links TRBV20-1 to TRBJ2-6, with a possible D match to TRBD1 (7 bases). This CDR3 is 13 amino acids long. Per the germline V gene, CDR1 is DFQATT and CDR2 is SNEGSKA (reference sequence). Here the CDR3 reads CSAEGAGANILTF. The DNA of the CDR3 is TGCAGTGCGGAGGGGGCTGGGGCCAACATCCTGACTTTC.

The chain links TRBV9 to TRBJ2-5; TRBD2 might be the D (7 bases). Germline V lookup: CDR1 SGDLS, CDR2 YYNGEE. This CDR3 contains 15 residues. V dropped 3 bases and J dropped 11 bases, with 23 bases sitting between them. The CDR3 DNA follows: TGTGCCAGCAGCGACGATGGGGGGGCCAGAAATGAGCAGTACTTC. It codes for CASSDDGGARNEQYF.

This clonotype showed up just once. This rearrangement joins TRBV7-6 to TRBJ2-3; 7 nucleotides agree with TRBD2. The CDR3 runs to 15 residues. Germline CDR1 reads SGHVS; CDR2 reads FNYEAQ. J gave up 4 bases and V 1 base, and 5 bases lay outside the gene matches. The CDR3 bases are TGTGCCAGCAGCTTAGGGCCGGGGGGATCAGATACGCAGTATTTT. Translating it yields CASSLGPGGSDTQYF.

V gene TRBV9 combines with J gene TRBJ2-5; 7 bases match TRBD1. Germline V gene lookup returns CDR1 SGDLS and CDR2 YYNGEE. This CDR3 contains 15 residues. Unmatched junction bases numbered 9, after V lost 3 bases and J lost 4 bases. The CDR3 spells CASSAGTAPGETQYF. As DNA, the CDR3 is TGTGCCAGCAGCGCCGGGACAGCACCGGGAGAGACCCAGTACTTC.

This clonotype appeared a few times. The chain combines TRBV7-2 with TRBJ1-2, with 9 bases fitting TRBD1. The CDR3 runs to 15 residues. Per the germline V gene, CDR1 is SGHTA and CDR2 is FQGNSA. Trimming took 4 bases from V and 2 from J; bases not matched to a gene: 5. CDR3 protein: CASSYLQGANYGYTF. The CDR3 DNA is TGTGCCAGCAGCTACCTACAGGGGGCAAACTATGGCTACACCTTC.

The chain links TRBV6-2 or TRBV6-3 to TRBJ1-2; weak D call: TRBD1 (6 bases). This CDR3 has 17 amino acids. Trimming took off 2 bases at V and 4 bases at J, with 20 bases between the two ends. CDR1 and CDR2 from the germline V gene are MNHEY and SVGEGT. The CDR3 protein is CASSYLGRGGGLYGYTF. CDR3 coding DNA: TGTGCCAGCAGTTACCTTGGCAGGGGAGGCGGACTCTATGGCTACACCTTC.

This chain joins TRBV5-6 and TRBJ2-3, with TRBD2 identical over 7 bases. The CDR3 runs to 18 residues. The germline V gene encodes CDR1 SGHDT and CDR2 YYEEEE. Trimming at V came to 0 bases and at J to 2 bases, leaving 12 bases not matched to a gene. CDR3 bases: TGTGCCAGCAGCTTGGTGGGTCGGGACTATGATAACACAGATACGCAGTATTTT. Its protein is CASSLVGRDYDNTDTQYF.

V usage is TRBV29-1 and J usage is TRBJ1-1; 7 bases align to TRBD1. V trimming: 3 bases; J trimming: 7 bases; junction bases outside the gene matches: 5. This CDR3 is 12 amino acids long. In germline, CDR1 is SQVTM, CDR2 ANQGSEA. The CDR3 nucleotides are TGCAGCGTTGAGGCAGGGGGATATGAAGCTTTCTTT. It encodes CSVEAGGYEAFF.

This chain connects TRBV7-2 to TRBJ2-4; D possibly corresponds to TRBD2 (5 bases). V lost 1 base, J lost 2 bases, and 15 bases lay in between. Germline V gene lookup returns CDR1 SGHTA and CDR2 FQGNSA. The CDR3 extends over 17 amino acids. CDR3 coding DNA: TGTGCCAGCAGCTTAGATGAGAGGGTGAGGCCCAAAAACATTCAGTACTTC. It yields the protein CASSLDERVRPKNIQYF.

The rearrangement uses TRBV7-6 and TRBJ2-3, with a possible D match to TRBD2 (6 bases). The CDR3 length is 14 residues. The germline V and J ends were trimmed by 6 bases and 1 base, with 11 bases remaining between them. Germline V gene data show CDR1 as SGHVS and CDR2 as FNYEAQ. CDR3 loop: CASRWGGGTDTQYF. The CDR3 bases are TGTGCCAGCAGGTGGGGAGGTGGCACAGATACGCAGTATTTT.

This chain connects TRBV3-1 to TRBJ1-4; a weak D match, TRBD1 (6 bases). The V end was cut by 7 bases, the J end by 7 bases, with 19 bases between. This CDR3 contains 15 residues. Germline CDR1 and CDR2: LGHDT and YNNKEL (reference sequence). The CDR3 DNA reads TGTGCCAGCAAGTTTTCGACAGGAGACATTGAAAAACTGTTTTTT. Amino acids: CASKFSTGDIEKLFF.

With respect to this clonotype: The junction departs from the called germline gene at one end, perhaps through a read error. V usage is TRBV15 and J usage is TRBJ2-5; perhaps TRBD2 as D (5 bases). Germline values: CDR1 LNHNV, CDR2 YYDKDF (reference sequence). The CDR3 loop spans 15 amino acids. CDR3 nucleotide sequence: TGTGTCACCAGCAGAGATCGGAGCGGTGCGAGGACCCAGTACTTC. This sequence encodes CVTSRDRSGARTQYF.

The gene calls are TRBV7-2 and TRBJ1-4; D ambiguous. CDR1 and CDR2 (germline): SGHTA, FQGNSA. Trimming cost V 5 bases and J 1 base, with 8 bases left between them. The CDR3 has 14 residues. The DNA of the CDR3 is TGTGCCAGCAGCCAACACGGAACTAATGAAAAACTGTTTTTT. Protein: CASSQHGTNEKLFF.

V gene TRBV25-1 combines with J gene TRBJ2-1; 13 nucleotides match TRBD2. V gave up 4 bases and J gave up 3 bases; unmatched junction bases: 6. Germline CDR1 reads MGHDK; CDR2 reads SYGVNS. CDR3 size: 17 residues. For the CDR3, the DNA is TGTGCCAGCAGTGGACTAGCGGGGGGATTGAGCTACAATGAGCAGTTCTTC. The encoded protein is CASSGLAGGLSYNEQFF.

This clonotype was seen a few times. V is TRBV5-6 and J is TRBJ2-7; D is unresolved. V lost 7 bases, J lost 6 bases, and 11 bases lay in between. CDR3 size: 11 residues. Per the germline V gene, CDR1 is SGHDT and CDR2 is YYEEEE. The CDR3 sequence is CASGLMGEQYF. The CDR3 bases are TGTGCCAGCGGCCTAATGGGCGAGCAGTACTTC.

The chain carries TRBV20-1 and TRBJ2-7; D possibly corresponds to TRBD1 (5 bases). This CDR3 is 13 amino acids long. CDR1 DFQATT and CDR2 SNEGSKA come from the germline V gene (reference sequence). Trimming took off 3 bases at V and 5 bases at J, with 14 bases between the two ends. In DNA, the CDR3 is TGCAGTGCTAGCAGGGAAGGTAAAGACGAGCAGTACTTC. Its protein is CSASREGKDEQYF.